The source of this TCR beta chain is a study of cytomegalovirus exposure and HLA in healthy donors. When sampled, the donors appeared nominally healthy, though they likely had unrecorded immune exposures. The CDR3 is made up of 13 amino acids. V was shortened by 3 bases and J by 0 bases, with 6 bases between the two germline ends. Germline lookup yields CDR1 SGDLS and CDR2 YYNGEE. Regarding this clone: Its antigen is undetermined.

General study points: A later analysis linked a missense variant in DCLRE1C to the trimming of TCR beta V and J genes. Among immune exposure information, only CMV serostatus was available.

Primers for the PCR totalled 60 Vbeta and 13 Jbeta. Original data processing: Approximately 87 million unique TCR beta chains, some 11 million shared, were counted in a later analysis. The repertoire was sequenced with immunoSEQ multiplex PCR; TCRdb's copy has only in-frame clones and lacks some. V and J calls and clone size are those listed in that table; D and trimming were worked out from the DNA. In the table there are fewer than 250,000 clones, around 87% of which are singletons. The chain uses TRBV9 and TRBJ1-2; D not resolved. This TCR was recovered from a woman younger than 35 in good health and CMV-seronegative. The specimen was PBMCs. This CDR3 is CASSAQANYGYTF. CDR3 nucleotide sequence: TGTGCCAGCAGCGCACAAGCTAACTATGGCTACACCTTC.